Given below is one TCR beta chain in context. Antigen unknown. MiXCR, applied by TCRdb to the RT-PCR reads, yields one record per CDR3 protein. Among hundreds of thousands of distinct CDR3 sequences, about 12% were seen once, and the ten largest hold about 9.4%. This sample was taken from a study of response to subunit inactivated influenza vaccine. Study results and limitations: The authors suggested that every seasonal influenza vaccination recruits few new T cells.

The germline V gene has CDR1 MNHEY and CDR2 SVGEGT. The CDR3 is made up of 18 amino acids. After removal of 7 bases from V and 2 bases from J, the junction contained 17 bases not matched to a gene. The sample here was PBMCs from blood, taken on the day of vaccination. J is TRBJ2-7 and V is TRBV6-2 or TRBV6-3, with 10 nucleotides matching TRBD2. The TCR sequence derives from a man aged 50-60 years who received an inactivated influenza vaccine. The CDR3 reads CASTPFSGRLDGTYEQYF. DNA of the CDR3: TGTGCCAGCACCCCCTTTAGCGGGAGGCTAGACGGAACCTACGAGCAGTACTTC.